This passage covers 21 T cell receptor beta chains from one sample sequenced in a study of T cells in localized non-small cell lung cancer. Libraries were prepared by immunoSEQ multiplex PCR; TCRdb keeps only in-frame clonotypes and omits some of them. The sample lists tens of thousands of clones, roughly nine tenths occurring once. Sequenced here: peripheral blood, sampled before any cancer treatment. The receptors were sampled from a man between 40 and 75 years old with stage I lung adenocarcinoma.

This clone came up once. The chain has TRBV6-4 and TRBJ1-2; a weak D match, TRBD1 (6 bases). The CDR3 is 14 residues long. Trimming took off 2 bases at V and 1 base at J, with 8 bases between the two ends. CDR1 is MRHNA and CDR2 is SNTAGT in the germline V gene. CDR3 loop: CASSDPTGNYGYTF. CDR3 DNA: TGTGCCAGCAGTGACCCGACAGGTAACTATGGCTACACCTTC.

The CDR3 region is CASSLARPIVEQFF. The CDR3 coding sequence is TGTGCCAGCAGCTTAGCACGGCCGATCGTTGAGCAGTTCTTC. The genes are TRBV7-9 and TRBJ2-1; no firm D call. Germline CDR1 reads SEHNR; CDR2 reads FQNEAQ (reference sequence). V dropped 0 bases and J dropped 9 bases, with 12 bases sitting between them. The CDR3 contains 14 residues. The full variable domain, completed using reference TRBV7-9 and TRBJ2-1, is DTGVSQNPRHKITKRGQNVTFRCDPISEHNRLYWYRQTLGQGPEFLTYFQNEAQLEKSRLLSDRFSAERPKGSFSTLEIQRTEQGDSAMYLCASSLARPIVEQFFGPGTRLTVL.

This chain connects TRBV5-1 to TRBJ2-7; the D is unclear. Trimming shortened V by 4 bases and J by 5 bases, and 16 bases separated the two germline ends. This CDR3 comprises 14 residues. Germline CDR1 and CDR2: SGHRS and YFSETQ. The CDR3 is CASSQIPSEDEQYF. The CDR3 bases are TGCGCCAGCAGCCAAATACCCTCGGAAGACGAGCAGTACTTC.

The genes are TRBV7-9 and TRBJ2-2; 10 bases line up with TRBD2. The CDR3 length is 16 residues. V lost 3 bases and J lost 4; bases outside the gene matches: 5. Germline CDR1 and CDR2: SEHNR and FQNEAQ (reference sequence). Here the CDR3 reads CASSLPGLARTGELFF. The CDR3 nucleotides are TGTGCCAGCAGCTTGCCGGGACTAGCGCGCACCGGGGAGCTGTTTTTT.

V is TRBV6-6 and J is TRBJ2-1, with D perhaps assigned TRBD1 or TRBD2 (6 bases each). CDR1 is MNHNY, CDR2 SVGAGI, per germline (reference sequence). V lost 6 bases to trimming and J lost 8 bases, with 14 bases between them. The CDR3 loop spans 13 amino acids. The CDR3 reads CASRGTGRHEQFF. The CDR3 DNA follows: TGTGCCAGCAGGGGCACAGGGAGGCATGAGCAGTTCTTC.

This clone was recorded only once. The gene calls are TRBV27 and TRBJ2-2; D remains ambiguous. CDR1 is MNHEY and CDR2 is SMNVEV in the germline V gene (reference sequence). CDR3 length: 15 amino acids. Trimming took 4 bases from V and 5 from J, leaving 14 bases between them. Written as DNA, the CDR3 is TGTGCCAGCAGTTCCCCCACACGGAAGACCGGGGAGCTGTTTTTT. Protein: CASSSPTRKTGELFF.

This CDR3 reads CASGGDRYEQYF. DNA for the CDR3: TGTGCCAGTGGGGGGGATAGATACGAGCAGTACTTC. This sequence joins TRBV7-8 and TRBJ2-7; 7 positions agree with TRBD2. The CDR3 consists of 12 residues. The V segment lost 9 bases and the J segment 4 bases; nucleotides outside the gene matches: 6. Per the germline V gene, CDR1 is SGHVS and CDR2 is FQNEAQ.

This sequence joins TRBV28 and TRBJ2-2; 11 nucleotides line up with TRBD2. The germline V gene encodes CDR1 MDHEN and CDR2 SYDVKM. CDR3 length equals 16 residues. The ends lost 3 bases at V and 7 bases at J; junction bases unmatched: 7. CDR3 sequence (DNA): TGTGCCAGCAGTTTGTTAGCGGGAGGGGGTGTCGGGGAGCTGTTTTTT. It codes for CASSLLAGGGVGELFF.

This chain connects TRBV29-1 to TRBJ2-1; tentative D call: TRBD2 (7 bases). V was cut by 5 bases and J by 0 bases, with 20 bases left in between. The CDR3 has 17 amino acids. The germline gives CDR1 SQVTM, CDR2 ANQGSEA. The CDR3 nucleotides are TGCAGCGTTAGGGGGGGACTACCCTTCAACTCCTACAATGAGCAGTTCTTC. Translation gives CSVRGGLPFNSYNEQFF.

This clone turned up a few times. CDR3 residues: CASRASGGSYEQYF. DNA for the CDR3: TGTGCCAGCAGGGCTAGCGGGGGTTCCTACGAGCAGTACTTC. This chain links TRBV7-3 with TRBJ2-7, with 10 positions matching TRBD2. The CDR3 extends over 14 amino acids. The V segment lost 6 bases and the J segment 1 base; nucleotides outside the gene matches: 3. Looked up from germline, CDR1 is SGHTA and CDR2 is FQGTGA. Drawing the rest from reference TRBV7-3 and TRBJ2-7, the complete variable domain is GAGVSQTPSNKVTEKGKYVELRCDPISGHTALYWYRQSLGQGPEFLIYFQGTGAADDSGLPNDRFFAVRPEGSVSTLKIQRTERGDSAVYLCASRASGGSYEQYFGPGTRLTVT.

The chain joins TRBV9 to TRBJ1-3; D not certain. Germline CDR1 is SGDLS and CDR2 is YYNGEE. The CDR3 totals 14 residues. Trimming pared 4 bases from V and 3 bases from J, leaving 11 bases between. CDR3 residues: CASSRDRNGNTIYF. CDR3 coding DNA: TGTGCCAGCAGCCGCGACCGAAATGGAAACACCATATATTTT.

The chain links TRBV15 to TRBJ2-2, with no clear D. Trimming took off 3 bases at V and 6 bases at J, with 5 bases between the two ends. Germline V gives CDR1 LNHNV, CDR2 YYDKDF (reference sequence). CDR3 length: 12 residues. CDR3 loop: CATSSGAGELFF. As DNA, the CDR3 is TGTGCCACCAGCAGTGGGGCCGGGGAGCTGTTTTTT.

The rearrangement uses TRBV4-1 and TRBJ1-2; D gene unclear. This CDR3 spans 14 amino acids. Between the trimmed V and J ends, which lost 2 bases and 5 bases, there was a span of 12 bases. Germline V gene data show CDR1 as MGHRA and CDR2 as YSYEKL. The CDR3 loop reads CASSQLTGKYGYTF. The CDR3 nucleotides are TGCGCCAGCAGCCAATTGACGGGGAAATATGGCTACACCTTC.

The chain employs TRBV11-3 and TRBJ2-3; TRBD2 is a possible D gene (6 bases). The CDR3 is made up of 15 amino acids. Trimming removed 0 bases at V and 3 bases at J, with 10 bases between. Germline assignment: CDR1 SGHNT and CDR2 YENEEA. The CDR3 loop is CASSLDGLATDTQYF. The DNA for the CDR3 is TGTGCCAGCAGCTTAGATGGTCTAGCGACAGATACGCAGTATTTT.

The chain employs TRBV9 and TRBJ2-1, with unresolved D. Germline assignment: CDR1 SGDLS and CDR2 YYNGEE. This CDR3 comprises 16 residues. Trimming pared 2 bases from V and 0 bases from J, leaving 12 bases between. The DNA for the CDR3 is TGTGCCAGCAGCGTTTTTCCCGCAGGCTCCTACAATGAGCAGTTCTTC. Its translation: CASSVFPAGSYNEQFF.

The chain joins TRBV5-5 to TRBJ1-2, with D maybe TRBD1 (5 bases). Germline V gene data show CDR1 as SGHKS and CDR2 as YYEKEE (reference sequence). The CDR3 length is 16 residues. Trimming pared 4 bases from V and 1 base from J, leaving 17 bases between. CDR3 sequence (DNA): TGTGCCAGCAGCGCGGGACTGTTGGAGAATAACTATGGCTACACCTTC. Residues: CASSAGLLENNYGYTF.

The CDR3 sequence is CASSFSEQTQYF. The CDR3 DNA is TGTGCCAGCAGCTTTTCCGAGCAGACCCAGTACTTC. The V and J genes are TRBV7-9 and TRBJ2-5; D is unresolved. Germline V lookup: CDR1 SEHNR, CDR2 FQNEAQ (reference sequence). This CDR3 region has 12 residues. The V end was cut by 3 bases, the J end by 6 bases, with 8 bases between.

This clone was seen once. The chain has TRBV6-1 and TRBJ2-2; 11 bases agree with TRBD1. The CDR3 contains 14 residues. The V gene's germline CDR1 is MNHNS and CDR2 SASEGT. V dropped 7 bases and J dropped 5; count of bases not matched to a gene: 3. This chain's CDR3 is CASIGTGGTGELFF. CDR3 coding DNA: TGTGCCAGCATCGGGACAGGGGGAACCGGGGAGCTGTTTTTT.

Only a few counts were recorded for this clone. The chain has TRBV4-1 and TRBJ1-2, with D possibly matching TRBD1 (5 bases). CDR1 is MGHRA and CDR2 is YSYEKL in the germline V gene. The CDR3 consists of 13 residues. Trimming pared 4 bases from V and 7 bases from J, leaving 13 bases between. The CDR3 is CASSRQQETGYTF. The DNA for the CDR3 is TGCGCCAGCAGCCGACAACAGGAAACTGGCTACACCTTC.

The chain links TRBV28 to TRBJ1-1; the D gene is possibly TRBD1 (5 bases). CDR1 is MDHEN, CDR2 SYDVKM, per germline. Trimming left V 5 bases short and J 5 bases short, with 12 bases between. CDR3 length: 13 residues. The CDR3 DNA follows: TGTGCCAGCAGTATTCAGGGAGAAACTGAAGCTTTCTTT. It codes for CASSIQGETEAFF. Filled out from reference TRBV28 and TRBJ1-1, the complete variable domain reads DVKVTQSSRYLVKRTGEKVFLECVQDMDHENMFWYRQDPGLGLRLIYFSYDVKMKEKGDIPEGYSVSREKKERFSLILESASTNQTSMYLCASSIQGETEAFFGQGTRLTVV.

The chain's CDR3 is CSVGLIEEVTEAFF. DNA for the CDR3: TGCAGCGTTGGCCTAATTGAGGAGGTCACTGAAGCTTTCTTT. V is TRBV29-1 and J is TRBJ1-1; D not resolved. V gave up 4 bases and J gave up 4 bases, with 16 bases separating them. Looked up from germline, CDR1 is SQVTM and CDR2 is ANQGSEA. The length of the CDR3 is 14 residues.